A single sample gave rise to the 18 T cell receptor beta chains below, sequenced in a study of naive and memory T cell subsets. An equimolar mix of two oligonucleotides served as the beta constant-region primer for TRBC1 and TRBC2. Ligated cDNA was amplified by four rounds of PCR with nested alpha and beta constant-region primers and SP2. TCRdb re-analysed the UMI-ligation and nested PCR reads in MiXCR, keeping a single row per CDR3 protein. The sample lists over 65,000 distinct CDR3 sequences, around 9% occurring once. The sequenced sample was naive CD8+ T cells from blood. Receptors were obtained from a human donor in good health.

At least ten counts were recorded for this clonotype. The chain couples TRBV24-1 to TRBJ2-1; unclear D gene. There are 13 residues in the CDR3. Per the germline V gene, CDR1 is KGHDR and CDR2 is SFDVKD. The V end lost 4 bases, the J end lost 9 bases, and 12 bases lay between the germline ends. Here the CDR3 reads CATSDGSAVEQFF. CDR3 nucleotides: TGTGCCACCAGTGACGGTTCCGCCGTTGAGCAGTTCTTC.

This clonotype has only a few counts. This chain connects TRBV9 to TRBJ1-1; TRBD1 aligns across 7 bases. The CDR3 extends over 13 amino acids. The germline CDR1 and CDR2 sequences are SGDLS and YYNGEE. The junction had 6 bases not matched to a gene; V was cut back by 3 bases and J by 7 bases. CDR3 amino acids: CASSAGTAFEAFF. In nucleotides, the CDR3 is TGTGCCAGCAGCGCAGGGACAGCTTTTGAAGCTTTCTTT.

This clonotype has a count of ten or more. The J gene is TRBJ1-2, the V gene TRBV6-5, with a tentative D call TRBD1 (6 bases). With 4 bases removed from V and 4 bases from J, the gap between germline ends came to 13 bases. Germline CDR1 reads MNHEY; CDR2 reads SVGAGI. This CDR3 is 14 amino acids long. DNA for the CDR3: TGTGCCAGCAGTTTGACAGGCCGTTTCTATGGCTACACCTTC. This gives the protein CASSLTGRFYGYTF.

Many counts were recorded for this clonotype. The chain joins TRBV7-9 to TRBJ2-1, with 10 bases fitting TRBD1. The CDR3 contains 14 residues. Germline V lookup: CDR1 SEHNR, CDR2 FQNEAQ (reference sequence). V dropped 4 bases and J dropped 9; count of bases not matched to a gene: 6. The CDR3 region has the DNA TGTGCCAGCAGCTGGACAGGGGGTCGGGTTGAGCAGTTCTTC. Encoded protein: CASSWTGGRVEQFF.

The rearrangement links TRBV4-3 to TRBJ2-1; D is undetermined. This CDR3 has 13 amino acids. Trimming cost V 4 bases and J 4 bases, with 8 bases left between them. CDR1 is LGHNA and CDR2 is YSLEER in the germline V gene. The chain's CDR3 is CASSLRVYNEQFF. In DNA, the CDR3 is TGCGCCAGCAGCCTACGGGTTTACAATGAGCAGTTCTTC.

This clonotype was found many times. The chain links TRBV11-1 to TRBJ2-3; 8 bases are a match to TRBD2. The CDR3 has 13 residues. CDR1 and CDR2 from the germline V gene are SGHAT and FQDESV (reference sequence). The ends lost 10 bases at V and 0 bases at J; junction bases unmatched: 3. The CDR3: CAIQRGSTDTQYF. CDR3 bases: TGTGCCATTCAGCGGGGGAGCACAGATACGCAGTATTTT. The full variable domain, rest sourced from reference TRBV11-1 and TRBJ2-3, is EAEVAQSPRYKITEKSQAVAFWCDPISGHATLYWYRQILGQGPELLVQFQDESVVDDSQLPKDRFSAERLKGVDSTLKIQPAELGDSAMYLCAIQRGSTDTQYFGPGTRLTVL.

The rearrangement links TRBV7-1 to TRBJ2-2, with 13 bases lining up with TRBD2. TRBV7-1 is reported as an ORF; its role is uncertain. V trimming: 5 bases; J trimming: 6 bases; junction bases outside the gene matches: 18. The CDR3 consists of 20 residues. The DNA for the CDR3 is TGTGCCAGCAGCCCGACACGGACTAGCGGGAGTAAAGGGGAGGCCGGGGAGCTGTTTTTT. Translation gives CASSPTRTSGSKGEAGELFF.

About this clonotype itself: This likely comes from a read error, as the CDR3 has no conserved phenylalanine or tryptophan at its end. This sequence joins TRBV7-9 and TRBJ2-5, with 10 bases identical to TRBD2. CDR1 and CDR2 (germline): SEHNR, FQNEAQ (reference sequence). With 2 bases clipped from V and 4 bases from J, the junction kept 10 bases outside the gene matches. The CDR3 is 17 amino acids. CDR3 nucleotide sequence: TGTGCCAGCAGCTTATCCCCGAGCGGGAGGGACTCAGAGACCCAGTACTAC. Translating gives CASSLSPSGRDSETQYY.

CDR3 residues: CSVEGGAYAFF. In nucleotides, the CDR3 is TGCAGCGTCGAGGGGGGGGCTTACGCTTTCTTT. The chain couples TRBV29-1 to TRBJ1-1, with D possibly TRBD1 on 6 matching bases. The CDR3 has 11 amino acids. V lost 6 bases, J lost 11 bases, and 16 bases lay in between. The germline gives CDR1 SQVTM, CDR2 ANQGSEA.

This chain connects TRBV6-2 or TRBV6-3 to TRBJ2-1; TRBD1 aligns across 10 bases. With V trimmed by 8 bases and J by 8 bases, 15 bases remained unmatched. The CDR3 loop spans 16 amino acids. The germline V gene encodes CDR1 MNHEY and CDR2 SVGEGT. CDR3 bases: TGTGCCAGCCGAAATACCGCGGGACAGGGGTCCCATGAGCAGTTCTTC. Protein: CASRNTAGQGSHEQFF.

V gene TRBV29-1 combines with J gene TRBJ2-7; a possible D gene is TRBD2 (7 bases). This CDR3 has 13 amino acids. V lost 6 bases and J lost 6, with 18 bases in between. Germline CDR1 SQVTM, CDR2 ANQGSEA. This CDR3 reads CSVDSLGGGEQYF. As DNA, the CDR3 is TGCAGCGTCGACAGTCTAGGGGGGGGCGAGCAGTACTTC.

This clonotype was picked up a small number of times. Written as DNA, the CDR3 is TGCGCCAGCAGCCAAGAGGACAGTAGTCCTGAAGCTTTCTTT. This gives the protein CASSQEDSSPEAFF. The V call is TRBV4-3, the J call TRBJ1-1, with D possibly matching TRBD1 (6 bases). The CDR3 length is 14 residues. V was cut by 0 bases and J by 6 bases, with 11 bases left in between. CDR1 and CDR2 (germline): LGHNA, YSLEER.

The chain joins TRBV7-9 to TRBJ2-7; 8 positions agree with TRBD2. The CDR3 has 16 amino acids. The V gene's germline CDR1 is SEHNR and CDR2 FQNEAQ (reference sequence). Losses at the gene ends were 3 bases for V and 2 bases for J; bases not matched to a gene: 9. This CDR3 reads CASSFNPGTRPYEQYF. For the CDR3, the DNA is TGTGCCAGCAGCTTCAACCCCGGGACTAGACCCTACGAGCAGTACTTC.

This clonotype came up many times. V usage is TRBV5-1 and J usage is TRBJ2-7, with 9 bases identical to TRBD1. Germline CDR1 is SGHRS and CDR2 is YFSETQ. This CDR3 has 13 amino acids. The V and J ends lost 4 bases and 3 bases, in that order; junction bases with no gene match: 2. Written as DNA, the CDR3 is TGCGCCAGCAGCACGGGACAGGGCTACGAGCAGTACTTC. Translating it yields CASSTGQGYEQYF.

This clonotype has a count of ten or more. In nucleotides, the CDR3 is TGTGCCAGCAGCGTAGATCGAGCCAGCGGGGTATACAATGAGCAGTTCTTC. Its translation: CASSVDRASGVYNEQFF. V and J are TRBV9 and TRBJ2-1; TRBD2 matches at 7 bases. CDR3 length: 17 amino acids. Germline CDR1 is SGDLS and CDR2 is YYNGEE. J lost 4 bases, V lost 0 bases, and 10 bases had no gene match.

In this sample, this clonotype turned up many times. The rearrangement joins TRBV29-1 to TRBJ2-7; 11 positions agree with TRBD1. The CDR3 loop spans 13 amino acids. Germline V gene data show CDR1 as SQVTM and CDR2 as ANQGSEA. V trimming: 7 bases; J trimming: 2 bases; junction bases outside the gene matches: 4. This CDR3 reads CSAVGQGAYEQYF. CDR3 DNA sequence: TGCAGCGCCGTGGGACAGGGGGCCTACGAGCAGTACTTC.

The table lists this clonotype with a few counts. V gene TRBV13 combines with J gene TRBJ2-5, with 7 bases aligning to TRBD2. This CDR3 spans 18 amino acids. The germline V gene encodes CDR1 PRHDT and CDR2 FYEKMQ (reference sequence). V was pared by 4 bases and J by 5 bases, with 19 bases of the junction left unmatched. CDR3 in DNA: TGTGCCAGCAGCTCCCGGGACTATGGCCCCCGTGAGAAGGAGACCCAGTACTTC. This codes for CASSSRDYGPREKETQYF.

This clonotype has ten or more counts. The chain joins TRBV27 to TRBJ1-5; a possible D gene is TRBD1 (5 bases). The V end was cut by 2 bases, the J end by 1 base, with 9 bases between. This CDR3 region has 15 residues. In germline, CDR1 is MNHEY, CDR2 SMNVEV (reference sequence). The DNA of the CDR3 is TGTGCCAGCAGTTTACGGGGGGGAAGCAATCAGCCCCAGCATTTT. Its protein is CASSLRGGSNQPQHF.